This T cell receptor (beta chain) was captured in a study of cytomegalovirus exposure and HLA in healthy donors. Study-wide points: The classifier reportedly diagnosed cytomegalovirus status with high specificity and sensitivity. For most TCR sequences rarity was the rule, although some public TCRs occurred in many donors.

With regard to this clone: What it recognizes is unknown.

Profiling relied on immunoSEQ multiplex PCR, and the TCRdb table lists in-frame clones only, not all of them. The sample carries around 62,000 clones, approximately 90% recorded once. The donors belonged to the roughly 130-subject validation cohort, separate from the approximately 700-subject first cohort. This clonotype was obtained from a woman aged 18 to 35 in good health and CMV-seronegative. Sequenced input: PBMCs.

For the CDR3, the DNA is TGCACCAGCAGCCAAGATCCGAGACGGACGGGGAAGAAAGATACGCAGTATTTT. Translation gives CTSSQDPRRTGKKDTQYF. The V call is TRBV1, the J call TRBJ2-3; no check of the table's D call, TRBD2, against the DNA was made. TRBV1 is classified as a pseudogene. The CDR3 loop spans 18 amino acids.